This TCR beta chain was sequenced during a study of blood T cells in healthy people across ages. PBMCs numbering at least 6.5 million were isolated per sample. The use of a sample-barcoded 5' primer and a J-beta primer mix characterized a second PCR of about 7 to 12 cycles. Each CDR3 protein gets one entry after TCRdb re-called the 5' RACE reads with MiXCR. The repertoire has about 800,000 distinct CDR3 sequences, 25% of them found once; the top ten carry more than 3%. This clonotype was seen at least ten times. This sample was also put to use in a study of T cells of mothers and their children.

Material: blood. The sequence was obtained from a boy between 5 and 17 years old in good health.

CDR3 coding DNA: TGTGCCAGCAGCTTACAGCCCTACGAGCAGTACTTC. Translated: CASSLQPYEQYF. This chain uses TRBV28 with TRBJ2-7; no clear D. Deletions cut 6 bases from V and 2 bases from J, with 8 bases between. The CDR3 spans 12 residues. Germline V gives CDR1 MDHEN, CDR2 SYDVKM.